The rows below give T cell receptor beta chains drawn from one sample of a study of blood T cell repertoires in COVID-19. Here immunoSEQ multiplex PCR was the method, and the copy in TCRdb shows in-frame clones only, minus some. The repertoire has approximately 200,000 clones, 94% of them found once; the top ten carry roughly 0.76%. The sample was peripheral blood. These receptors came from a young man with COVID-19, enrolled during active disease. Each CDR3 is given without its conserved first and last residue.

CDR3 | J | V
ASSLAPLAGGTDTQY | TRBJ2-3 | TRBV5-1
ASSGGTTYEQY | TRBJ2-7 | TRBV12-3/TRBV12-4
ASSLLAGGDYGYT | TRBJ1-2 | TRBV27
ASSWPDNPYEQY | TRBJ2-7 | TRBV5-1
ASSYEQGAYYEQY | TRBJ2-7 | TRBV6-2/TRBV6-3
AISGGGGYNEQF | TRBJ2-1 | TRBV10-3
ASSGGQGAGTQY | TRBJ2-5 | TRBV5-6
ASSLAGETNTEAF | TRBJ1-1 | TRBV5-4
ASSLARPGKPQH | TRBJ1-5 | TRBV5-1
ASSNGQMPGELF | TRBJ2-2 | TRBV5-1
ATSRYAGQANQPQH | TRBJ1-5 | TRBV15
ASSLNRGDTEAF | TRBJ1-1 | TRBV5-1
ASSETTGLNTEAF | TRBJ1-1 | TRBV6-1
ASSYPPGGRQDTQY | TRBJ2-3 | TRBV6-5
AWRNQNSPLH | TRBJ1-6 | TRBV30
ARSDSYGYT | TRBJ1-2 | TRBV2
ASSVSGISYEQY | TRBJ2-7 | TRBV2
ASSQEGLSGNTIY | TRBJ1-3 | TRBV14
ASSQTGGLNQPQH | TRBJ1-5 | TRBV3-1/TRBV3-2
ASSQERGARQY | TRBJ2-7 | TRBV3-1/TRBV3-2
ASRSSYNSPLH | TRBJ1-6 | TRBV27
AWRPGGTDYGYT | TRBJ1-2 | TRBV30
ASRILANPFGELF | TRBJ2-2 | TRBV23-1
ASSYPLKAAGDTQY | TRBJ2-3 | TRBV6-2/TRBV6-3
ASSDGTLRDTQY | TRBJ2-3 | TRBV6-1
ASSIQGADNQPQH | TRBJ1-5 | TRBV19
ASRPTGFTDTQY | TRBJ2-3 | TRBV14
ASSYTWGGGNQPQH | TRBJ1-5 | TRBV7-2
SASGWDSGVYEQY | TRBJ2-7 | TRBV20-1
ASQPRLAGGPGETQY | TRBJ2-5 | TRBV19
ASSRAGLNTEAF | TRBJ1-1 | TRBV19
ASSLTGDTEAF | TRBJ1-1 | TRBV11-2
ASSYTRTGAYEQY | TRBJ2-7 | TRBV6-6
ASSLEQWNTEAF | TRBJ1-1 | TRBV5-1
ASRPGQGAGEQY | TRBJ2-7 | TRBV4-1
ASSLDSNQPQH | TRBJ1-5 | TRBV6-5
ATSKPYLGGASTDTQY | TRBJ2-3 | TRBV24-1
ASSFSEGRGYT | TRBJ1-2 | TRBV11-2
ASSRRQQETQY | TRBJ2-5 | TRBV3-1/TRBV3-2
ASSSLQGGYSGNTIY | TRBJ1-3 | TRBV5-4
ASSSTTHQPQH | TRBJ1-5 | TRBV19
ATSDSGESGANVLT | TRBJ2-6 | TRBV24-1
AISGTGHNEKLF | TRBJ1-4 | TRBV10-3
ASSDRGTGNTIY | TRBJ1-3 | TRBV7-6
ASTLSTGGNTEAF | TRBJ1-1 | TRBV27
ASSLGTDTEAF | TRBJ1-1 | TRBV5-5
ASKAGAGGYT | TRBJ1-2 | TRBV6-5
ASSQILQGGANEKLF | TRBJ1-4 | TRBV4-1
ASSEIFGGSAYNSPLH | TRBJ1-6 | TRBV25-1
ASSRDSNYGYT | TRBJ1-2 | TRBV12-3/TRBV12-4
ASSPRGLAAYNEQF | TRBJ2-1 | TRBV3-1/TRBV3-2
ASSTGVSSYNEQF | TRBJ2-1 | TRBV5-6
ASSVVTGPGNTIY | TRBJ1-3 | TRBV9
ASSLIGAGNTIY | TRBJ1-3 | TRBV5-4
ASSSTAGGVEYGYT | TRBJ1-2 | TRBV5-1
ASSQDGGANPYEKLF | TRBJ1-4 | TRBV4-2
ASSSTQVQAQPNYGYT | TRBJ1-2 | TRBV7-9
ASSYSGSGNNGYT | TRBJ1-2 | TRBV6-5
SVGAGTGHTEAF | TRBJ1-1 | TRBV29-1
ASSQSIGGISGGHNEQF | TRBJ2-1 | TRBV3-1/TRBV3-2